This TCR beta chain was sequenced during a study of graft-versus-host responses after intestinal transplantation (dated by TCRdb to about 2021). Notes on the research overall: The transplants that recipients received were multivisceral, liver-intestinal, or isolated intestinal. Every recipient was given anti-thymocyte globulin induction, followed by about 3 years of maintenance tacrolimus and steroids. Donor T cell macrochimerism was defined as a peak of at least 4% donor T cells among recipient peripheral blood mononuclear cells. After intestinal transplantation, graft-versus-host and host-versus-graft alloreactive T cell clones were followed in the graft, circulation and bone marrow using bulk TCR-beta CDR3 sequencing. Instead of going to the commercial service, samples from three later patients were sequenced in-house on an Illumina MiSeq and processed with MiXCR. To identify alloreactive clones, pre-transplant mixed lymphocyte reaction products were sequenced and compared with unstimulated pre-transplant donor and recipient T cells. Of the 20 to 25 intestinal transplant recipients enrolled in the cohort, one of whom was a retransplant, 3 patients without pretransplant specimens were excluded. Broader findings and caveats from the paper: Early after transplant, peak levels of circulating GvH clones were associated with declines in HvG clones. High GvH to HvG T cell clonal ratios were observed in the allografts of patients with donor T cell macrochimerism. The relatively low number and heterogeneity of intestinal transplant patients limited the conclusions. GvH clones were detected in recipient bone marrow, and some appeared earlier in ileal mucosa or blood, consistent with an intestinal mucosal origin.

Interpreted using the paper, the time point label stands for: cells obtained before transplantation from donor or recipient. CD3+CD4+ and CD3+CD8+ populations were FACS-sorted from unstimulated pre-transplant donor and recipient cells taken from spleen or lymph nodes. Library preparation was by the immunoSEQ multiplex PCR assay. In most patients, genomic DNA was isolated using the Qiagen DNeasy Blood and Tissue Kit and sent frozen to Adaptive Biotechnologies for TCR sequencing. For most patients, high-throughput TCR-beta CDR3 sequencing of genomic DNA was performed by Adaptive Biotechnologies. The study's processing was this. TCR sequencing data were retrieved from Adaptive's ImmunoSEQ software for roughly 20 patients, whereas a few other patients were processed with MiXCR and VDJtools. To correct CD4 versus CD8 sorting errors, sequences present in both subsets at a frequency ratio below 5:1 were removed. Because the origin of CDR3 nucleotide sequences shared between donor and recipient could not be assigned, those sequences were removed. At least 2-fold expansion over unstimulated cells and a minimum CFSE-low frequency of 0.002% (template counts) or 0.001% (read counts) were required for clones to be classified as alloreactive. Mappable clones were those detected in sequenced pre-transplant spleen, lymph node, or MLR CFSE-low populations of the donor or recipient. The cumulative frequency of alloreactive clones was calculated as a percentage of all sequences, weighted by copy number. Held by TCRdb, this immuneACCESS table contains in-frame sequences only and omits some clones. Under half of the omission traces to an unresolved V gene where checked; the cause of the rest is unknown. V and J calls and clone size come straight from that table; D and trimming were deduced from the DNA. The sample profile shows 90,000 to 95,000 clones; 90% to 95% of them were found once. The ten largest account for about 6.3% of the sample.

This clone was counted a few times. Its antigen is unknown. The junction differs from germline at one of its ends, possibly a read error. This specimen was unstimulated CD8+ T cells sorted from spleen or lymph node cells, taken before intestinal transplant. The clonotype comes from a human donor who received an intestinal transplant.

The bases are TGTGCCAGCAGTTGGGACCCCTCCGACGAGCAGTACTTC. Its product reads: CASSWDPSDEQYF. The sequence joins TRBV6-5 to TRBJ2-7; the D gene could be TRBD1 or TRBD2, each one agreeing over 5 bases. Measured from the cysteine to the phenylalanine, the CDR3 is 13 residues long. Here the CDR3 DNA is all that survives: 39 bases in frame from base 1. The germline V gene gives CDR1 as MNHEY and CDR2 as SVGAGI.